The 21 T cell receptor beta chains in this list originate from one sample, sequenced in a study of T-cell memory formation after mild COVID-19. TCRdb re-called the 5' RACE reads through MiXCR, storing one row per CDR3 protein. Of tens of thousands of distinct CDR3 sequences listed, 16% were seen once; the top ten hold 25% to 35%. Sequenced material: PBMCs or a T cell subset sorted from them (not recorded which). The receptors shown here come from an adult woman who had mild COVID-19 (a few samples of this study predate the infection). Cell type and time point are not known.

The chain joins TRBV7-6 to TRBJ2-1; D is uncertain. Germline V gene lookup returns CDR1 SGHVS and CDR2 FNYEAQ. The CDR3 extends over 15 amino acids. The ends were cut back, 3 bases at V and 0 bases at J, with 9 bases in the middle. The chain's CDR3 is CASSFRLSSYNEQFF. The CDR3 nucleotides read TGTGCCAGCAGCTTTAGGCTTAGCTCCTACAATGAGCAGTTCTTC.

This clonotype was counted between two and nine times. The CDR3 loop reads CASSHFTEAFF. As DNA, the CDR3 is TGTGCCAGCAGCCACTTTACTGAAGCTTTCTTT. The chain has TRBV14 and TRBJ1-1; D uncertain. The germline gives CDR1 SGHDN, CDR2 FVKESK. V lost 3 bases, J lost 5 bases, and 4 bases lay in between. This CDR3 has 11 amino acids. The entire variable domain, with the rest obtained from reference TRBV14 and TRBJ1-1, is as follows: EAGVTQFPSHSVIEKGQTVTLRCDPISGHDNLYWYRRVMGKEIKFLLHFVKESKQDESGMPNNRFLAERTGGTYSTLKVQPAELEDSGVYFCASSHFTEAFFGQGTRLTVV.

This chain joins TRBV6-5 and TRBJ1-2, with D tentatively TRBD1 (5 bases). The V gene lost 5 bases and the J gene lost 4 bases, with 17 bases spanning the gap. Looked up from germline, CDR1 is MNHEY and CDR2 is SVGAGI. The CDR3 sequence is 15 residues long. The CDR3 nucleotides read TGTGCCAGCAGTCAAATGGAGGGGAACCTCTATGGCTACACCTTC. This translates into CASSQMEGNLYGYTF.

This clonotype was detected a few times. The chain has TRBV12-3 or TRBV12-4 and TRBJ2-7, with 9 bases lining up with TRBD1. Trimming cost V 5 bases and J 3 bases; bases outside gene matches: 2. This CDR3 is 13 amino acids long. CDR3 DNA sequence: TGTGCCAGCAGTGAGGACAGGGGCTACGAGCAGTACTTC. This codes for CASSEDRGYEQYF.

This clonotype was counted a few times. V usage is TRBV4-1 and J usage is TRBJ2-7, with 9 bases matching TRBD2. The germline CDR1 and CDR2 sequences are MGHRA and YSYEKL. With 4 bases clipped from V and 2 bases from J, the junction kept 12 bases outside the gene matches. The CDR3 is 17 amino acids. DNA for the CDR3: TGCGCCAGCAGCCCAAAGCTAGCGGGACGCCAAACCTACGAGCAGTACTTC. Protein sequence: CASSPKLAGRQTYEQYF.

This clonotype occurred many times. The CDR3 protein is CAMASGGLNEQFF. The CDR3 nucleotides are TGTGCCATGGCTAGCGGGGGCCTCAATGAGCAGTTCTTC. The chain employs TRBV10-3 and TRBJ2-1, with 10 nucleotides matching TRBD2. Germline assignment: CDR1 ENHRY and CDR2 SYGVKD. Trimming cost V 9 bases and J 6 bases; bases outside gene matches: 5. This CDR3 is 13 amino acids long.

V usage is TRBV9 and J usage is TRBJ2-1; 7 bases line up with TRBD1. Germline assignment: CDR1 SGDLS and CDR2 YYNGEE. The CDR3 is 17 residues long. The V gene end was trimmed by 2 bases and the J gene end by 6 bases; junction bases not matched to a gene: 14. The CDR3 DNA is TGTGCCAGCAGCGTTACAGCTCGGACAGGACATGGCAATGAGCAGTTCTTC. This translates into CASSVTARTGHGNEQFF.

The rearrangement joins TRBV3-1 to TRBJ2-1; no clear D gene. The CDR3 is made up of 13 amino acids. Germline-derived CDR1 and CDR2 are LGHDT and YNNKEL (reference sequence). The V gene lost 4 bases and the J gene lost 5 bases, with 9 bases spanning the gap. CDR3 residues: CASSPDGNNEQFF. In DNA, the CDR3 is TGTGCCAGCAGCCCGGACGGAAACAATGAGCAGTTCTTC.

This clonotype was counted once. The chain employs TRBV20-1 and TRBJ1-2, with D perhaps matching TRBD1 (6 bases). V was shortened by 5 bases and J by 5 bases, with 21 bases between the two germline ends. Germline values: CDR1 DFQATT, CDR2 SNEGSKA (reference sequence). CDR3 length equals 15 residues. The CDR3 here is CSAPPGLGGGYGYTF. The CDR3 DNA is TGCAGTGCTCCCCCGGGCTTAGGGGGAGGGTATGGCTACACCTTC.

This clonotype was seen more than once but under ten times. The CDR3 sequence: CASSSPTGWRAFF. The CDR3 coding sequence is TGTGCCAGCAGCTCCCCGACAGGGTGGAGAGCTTTCTTT. V usage is TRBV11-2 and J usage is TRBJ1-1, with 7 bases aligning to TRBD1. The length of the CDR3 is 13 residues. The V gene's germline CDR1 is SGHAT and CDR2 FQNNGV. With 4 bases clipped from V and 10 bases from J, the junction kept 9 bases outside the gene matches.

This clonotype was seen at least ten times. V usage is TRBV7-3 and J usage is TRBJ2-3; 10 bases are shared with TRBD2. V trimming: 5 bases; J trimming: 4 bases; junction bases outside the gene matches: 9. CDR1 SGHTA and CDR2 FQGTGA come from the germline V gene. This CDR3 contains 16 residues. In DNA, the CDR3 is TGTGCCAGCAGCCCCTTAGCGGGGGGCCTTCCAGATACGCAGTATTTT. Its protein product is CASSPLAGGLPDTQYF.

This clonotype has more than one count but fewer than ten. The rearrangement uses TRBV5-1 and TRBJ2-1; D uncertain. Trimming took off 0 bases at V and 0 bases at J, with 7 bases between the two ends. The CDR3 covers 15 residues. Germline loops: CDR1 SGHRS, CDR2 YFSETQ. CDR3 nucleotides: TGCGCCAGCAGCTTGGGGCAGAGCTCCTACAATGAGCAGTTCTTC. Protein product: CASSLGQSSYNEQFF.

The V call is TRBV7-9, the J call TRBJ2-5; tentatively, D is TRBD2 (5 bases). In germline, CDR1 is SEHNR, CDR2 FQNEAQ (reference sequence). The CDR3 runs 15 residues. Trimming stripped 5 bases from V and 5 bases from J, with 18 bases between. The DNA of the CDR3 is TGTGCCAGCAGCCGCCCCCCGGACTCGCTGGAGACCCAGTACTTC. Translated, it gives CASSRPPDSLETQYF.

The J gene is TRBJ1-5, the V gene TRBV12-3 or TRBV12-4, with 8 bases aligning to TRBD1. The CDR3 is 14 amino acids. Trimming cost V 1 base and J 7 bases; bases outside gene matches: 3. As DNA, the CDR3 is TGTGCCAGCAGTTTAGGACAGGGGCGACAGCCCCAGCATTTT. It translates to CASSLGQGRQPQHF.

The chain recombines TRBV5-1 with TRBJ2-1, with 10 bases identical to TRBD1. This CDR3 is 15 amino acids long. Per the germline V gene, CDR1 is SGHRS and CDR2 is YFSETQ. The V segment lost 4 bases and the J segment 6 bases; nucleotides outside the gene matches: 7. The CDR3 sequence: CASSLDRGSANEQFF. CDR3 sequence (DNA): TGCGCCAGCAGCCTGGACAGGGGGTCGGCCAATGAGCAGTTCTTC. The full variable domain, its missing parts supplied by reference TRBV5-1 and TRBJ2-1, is KAGVTQTPRYLIKTRGQQVTLSCSPISGHRSVSWYQQTPGQGLQFLFEYFSETQRNKGNFPGRFSGRQFSNSRSEMNVSTLELGDSALYLCASSLDRGSANEQFFGPGTRLTVL.

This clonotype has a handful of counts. The DNA of the CDR3 is TGTGCCAGCCATCCGCAGTATTTT. This sequence encodes CASHPQYF. The chain is built from TRBV21-1 and TRBJ2-3. TRBV21-1 is tagged as a pseudogene. The CDR3 is 8 amino acids.

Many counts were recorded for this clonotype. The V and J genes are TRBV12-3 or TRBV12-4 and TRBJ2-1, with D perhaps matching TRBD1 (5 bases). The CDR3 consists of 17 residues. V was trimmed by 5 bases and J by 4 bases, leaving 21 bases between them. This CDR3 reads CASSPSLGQGSYNEQFF. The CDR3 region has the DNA TGTGCCAGCAGTCCAAGCCTAGGGCAGGGTTCTTACAATGAGCAGTTCTTC.

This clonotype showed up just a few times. The CDR3 loop is CATSRDWGGAGTDTQYF. For the CDR3, the DNA is TGTGCCACCAGCAGAGATTGGGGGGGGGCTGGCACAGATACGCAGTATTTT. J is TRBJ2-3 and V is TRBV15, with D maybe TRBD2 (7 bases). This CDR3 is built from 17 residues. V shed 0 bases and J shed 1 base, with 14 bases lying between them. Germline CDR1 reads LNHNV; CDR2 reads YYDKDF (reference sequence).

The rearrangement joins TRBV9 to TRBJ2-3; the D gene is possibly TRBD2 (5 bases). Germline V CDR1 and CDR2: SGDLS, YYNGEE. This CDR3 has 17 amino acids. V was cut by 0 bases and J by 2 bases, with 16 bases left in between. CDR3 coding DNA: TGTGCCAGCAGCGTAGGGCCGGTAGCGCTTTACACAGATACGCAGTATTTT. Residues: CASSVGPVALYTDTQYF.

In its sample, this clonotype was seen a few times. CDR3 in amino acids: CASSQTGIPSYEQYF. CDR3 coding DNA: TGCGCCAGCAGCCAAACAGGGATCCCCTCCTACGAGCAGTACTTC. V is TRBV4-3 and J is TRBJ2-7; a possible D gene is TRBD1 (6 bases). The CDR3 covers 15 residues. The V end lost 2 bases, the J end lost 0 bases, and 11 bases lay between the germline ends. Per germline, CDR1 LGHNA and CDR2 YSLEER.

The CDR3 DNA is TGCGCCAGCAGCTTGGAAGTAGCGGGGTCGGCCGTTAGCACAGATACGCAGTATTTT. The encoded protein is CASSLEVAGSAVSTDTQYF. The chain employs TRBV5-1 and TRBJ2-3; 8 nucleotides match TRBD2. This CDR3 comprises 19 residues. J lost 0 bases, V lost 0 bases, and 12 bases had no gene match. Per the germline V gene, CDR1 is SGHRS and CDR2 is YFSETQ.